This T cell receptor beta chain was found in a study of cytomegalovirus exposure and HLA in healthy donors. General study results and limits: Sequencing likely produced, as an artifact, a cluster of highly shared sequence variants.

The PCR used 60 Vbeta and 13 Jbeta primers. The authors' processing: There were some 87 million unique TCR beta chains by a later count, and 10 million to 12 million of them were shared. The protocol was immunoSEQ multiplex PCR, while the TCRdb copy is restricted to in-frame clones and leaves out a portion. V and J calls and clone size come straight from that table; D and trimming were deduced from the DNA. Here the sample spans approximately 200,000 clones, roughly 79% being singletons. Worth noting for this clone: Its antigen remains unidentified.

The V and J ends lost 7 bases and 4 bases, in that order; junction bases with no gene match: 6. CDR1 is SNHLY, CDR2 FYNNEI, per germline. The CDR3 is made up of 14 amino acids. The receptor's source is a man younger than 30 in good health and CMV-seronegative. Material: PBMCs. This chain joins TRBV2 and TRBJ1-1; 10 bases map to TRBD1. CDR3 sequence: CASNDRGLGTEAFF. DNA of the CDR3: TGTGCCAGCAATGACAGGGGGCTAGGCACTGAAGCTTTCTTT.